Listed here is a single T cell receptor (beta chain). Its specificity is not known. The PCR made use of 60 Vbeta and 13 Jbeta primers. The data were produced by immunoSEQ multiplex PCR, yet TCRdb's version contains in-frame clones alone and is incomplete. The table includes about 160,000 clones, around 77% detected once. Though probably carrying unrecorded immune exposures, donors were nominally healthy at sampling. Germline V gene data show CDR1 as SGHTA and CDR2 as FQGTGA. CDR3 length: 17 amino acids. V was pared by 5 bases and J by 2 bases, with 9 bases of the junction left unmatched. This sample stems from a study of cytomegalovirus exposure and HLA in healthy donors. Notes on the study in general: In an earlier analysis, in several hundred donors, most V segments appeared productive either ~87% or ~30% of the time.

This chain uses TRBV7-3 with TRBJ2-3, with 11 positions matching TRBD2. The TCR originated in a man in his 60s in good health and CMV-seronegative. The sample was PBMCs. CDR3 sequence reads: CASSPLAGGYNTDTQYF. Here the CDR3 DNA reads TGTGCCAGCAGCCCCCTAGCGGGGGGCTATAACACAGATACGCAGTATTTT.